These 16 T cell receptor beta chains share one sample of origin, sequenced in a study of T cell responses to AZD1222 COVID-19 vaccine. Clones were sequenced by immunoSEQ multiplex PCR, and TCRdb holds only the in-frame ones, with some missing. The repertoire holds about 150,000 clones, with 86% as singletons. The specimen was peripheral blood, collected on day 0 of MenACWY control vaccination. The origin of the receptors is an adult in good health.

This chain links TRBV7-8 with TRBJ1-1, with D tentatively TRBD1 (6 bases). Per the germline V gene, CDR1 is SGHVS and CDR2 is FQNEAQ. V was cut by 5 bases and J by 5 bases, with 12 bases left in between. This CDR3 has 13 residues. DNA of the CDR3: TGTGCCAGCAGCAGGCAGGGGAAAACTGAAGCTTTCTTT. This gives the protein CASSRQGKTEAFF.

The chain couples TRBV24-1 to TRBJ2-5; 8 bases align to TRBD1. Germline V gene sequence: CDR1 KGHDR, CDR2 SFDVKD. The J segment lost 4 bases and the V segment lost 4 bases, leaving 7 bases of the junction unmatched. This CDR3 comprises 15 residues. CDR3 protein: CATSDPGQGGETQYF. CDR3 nucleotide sequence: TGTGCCACCAGTGACCCCGGACAGGGCGGAGAGACCCAGTACTTC.

This clone has just a few counts. Other DNA sequences from this sample encode an identical CDR3 as well. V and J are TRBV27 and TRBJ1-1; D is possibly TRBD1 (6 bases). Germline values: CDR1 MNHEY, CDR2 SMNVEV (reference sequence). CDR3 length: 13 amino acids. With 3 bases removed from V and 5 bases from J, the gap between germline ends came to 10 bases. DNA for the CDR3: TGTGCCAGCAGTTTTACAGGGAATACTGAAGCTTTCTTT. Amino acid sequence: CASSFTGNTEAFF.

The rearrangement links TRBV29-1 to TRBJ2-5; TRBD2 aligns across 10 bases. CDR1 is SQVTM, CDR2 ANQGSEA, per germline. The CDR3 is 15 residues long. The junction had 14 bases not matched to a gene; V was cut back by 7 bases and J by 6 bases. The CDR3 DNA sequence: TGCAGCGCTGAGCGCAGCGGGGGGGCCTTACAGACCCAGTACTTC. Translated: CSAERSGGALQTQYF.

For the CDR3, the DNA is TGCAGCGTTGGCAGGGAACGAAACACTGAAGCTTTCTTT. This sequence encodes CSVGRERNTEAFF. The V and J genes are TRBV29-1 and TRBJ1-1, with D possibly being TRBD1 (5 bases). The CDR3 is 13 amino acids. Germline V gives CDR1 SQVTM, CDR2 ANQGSEA. Trimming left V 4 bases short and J 2 bases short, with 11 bases between.

This chain joins TRBV3-1 (or the pseudogene TRBV3-2) and TRBJ2-7; TRBD1 matches at 9 bases. This CDR3 contains 15 residues. The germline V gene has CDR1 LGHDT and CDR2 YNNKEL (reference sequence). V gave up 5 bases and J gave up 1 base; unmatched junction bases: 6. The CDR3 coding sequence is TGTGCCAGCAGCGTACAGGGGGCTCCTTCCTACGAGCAGTACTTC. Translation gives CASSVQGAPSYEQYF.

This chain links TRBV9 with TRBJ2-3; D is ambiguous. The CDR3 totals 13 residues. With 2 bases removed from V and 6 bases from J, the gap between germline ends came to 10 bases. The germline gives CDR1 SGDLS, CDR2 YYNGEE. CDR3 in amino acids: CASSVAGLDTQYF. The CDR3 DNA is TGTGCCAGCAGCGTCGCTGGGTTGGATACGCAGTATTTT.

The rearrangement uses TRBV24-1 and TRBJ2-2; possibly TRBD1 for D (6 bases). Trimming took off 7 bases at V and 4 bases at J, with 18 bases between the two ends. CDR3 size: 16 residues. The germline CDR1 and CDR2 sequences are KGHDR and SFDVKD. The CDR3 DNA follows: TGTGCCACCAGCGGAAGAGGGGGTGGAAGCACCGGGGAGCTGTTTTTT. Its translation: CATSGRGGGSTGELFF.

This clone was recorded at least ten times. This rearrangement joins TRBV12-3 or TRBV12-4 to TRBJ1-6; 8 bases are a match to TRBD1. The CDR3 totals 13 residues. V dropped 6 bases and J dropped 7; count of bases not matched to a gene: 2. CDR3 in amino acids: CASRQGENSPLHF. The CDR3 nucleotides read TGTGCCAGCAGACAGGGGGAGAATTCACCCCTCCACTTT.

The CDR3 loop is CASQNYRERNEKLFF. The CDR3 DNA sequence: TGTGCCAGCCAAAACTACAGGGAACGTAATGAAAAACTGTTTTTT. The rearrangement links TRBV19 to TRBJ1-4, with D possibly matching TRBD1 (6 bases). Trimming cost V 9 bases and J 4 bases, with 18 bases left between them. The CDR3 loop spans 15 amino acids. From germline, CDR1 is LNHDA and CDR2 SQIVND (reference sequence).

The rearrangement joins TRBV15 to TRBJ1-5; 8 positions match TRBD1. The CDR3 length is 16 residues. V gave up 3 bases and J gave up 7 bases; unmatched junction bases: 11. Germline values: CDR1 LNHNV, CDR2 YYDKDF (reference sequence). Here the CDR3 DNA reads TGTGCCACCAGCAGTAATCGACAGGGGTCCAGGCAGCCCCAGCATTTT. It specifies CATSSNRQGSRQPQHF.

This chain connects TRBV7-8 to TRBJ2-1; no reliable D call. V was cut by 0 bases and J by 8 bases, with 23 bases left in between. The length of the CDR3 is 18 residues. Germline V lookup: CDR1 SGHVS, CDR2 FQNEAQ. CDR3 loop: CASSLALGLYVSRDEQFF. The CDR3 DNA follows: TGTGCCAGCAGCTTAGCGCTAGGGCTTTATGTCAGTAGGGATGAGCAGTTCTTC.

This clone appeared a single time. V and J are TRBV6-2 or TRBV6-3 and TRBJ2-5, with a weak D call TRBD2 (5 bases). V dropped 6 bases and J dropped 3 bases, with 8 bases sitting between them. This CDR3 is 12 amino acids long. CDR1 and CDR2 (germline): MNHEY, SVGEGT. This CDR3 reads CASSPREETQYF. CDR3 bases: TGTGCCAGCAGCCCGCGGGAAGAGACCCAGTACTTC.

The rearrangement joins TRBV7-2 to TRBJ1-3, with D hard to call. V gave up 1 base and J gave up 0 bases, with 10 bases separating them. The CDR3 contains 16 residues. CDR1 SGHTA and CDR2 FQGNSA come from the germline V gene. The chain's CDR3 is CASSLVRVSSGNTIYF. In DNA form, the CDR3 reads TGTGCCAGCAGCTTAGTGAGGGTGTCCTCTGGAAACACCATATATTTT. Looking up the rest from reference TRBV7-2 and TRBJ1-3 gives the full variable domain: GAGVSQSPSNKVTEKGKDVELRCDPISGHTALYWYRQSLGQGLEFLIYFQGNSAPDKSGLPSDRFSAERTGGSVSTLTIQRTQQEDSAVYLCASSLVRVSSGNTIYFGEGSWLTVV.

The chain is built from TRBV7-8 and TRBJ2-7, with 8 positions matching TRBD2. CDR3 length equals 15 residues. The ends lost 1 base at V and 4 bases at J; junction bases unmatched: 6. Germline-derived CDR1 and CDR2 are SGHVS and FQNEAQ. The CDR3 loop is CASSLGGGRTYEQYF. CDR3 sequence (DNA): TGTGCCAGCAGCTTAGGCGGCGGGAGGACTTACGAGCAGTACTTC.

This chain uses TRBV19 with TRBJ2-2; 7 nucleotides line up with TRBD1. The V gene end was trimmed by 5 bases and the J gene end by 5 bases; junction bases not matched to a gene: 8. The CDR3 consists of 15 residues. Germline V CDR1 and CDR2: LNHDA, SQIVND (reference sequence). Written as DNA, the CDR3 is TGTGCCAGTAGTTTCCGGGACAGACCGACCGGGGAGCTGTTTTTT. It encodes CASSFRDRPTGELFF.